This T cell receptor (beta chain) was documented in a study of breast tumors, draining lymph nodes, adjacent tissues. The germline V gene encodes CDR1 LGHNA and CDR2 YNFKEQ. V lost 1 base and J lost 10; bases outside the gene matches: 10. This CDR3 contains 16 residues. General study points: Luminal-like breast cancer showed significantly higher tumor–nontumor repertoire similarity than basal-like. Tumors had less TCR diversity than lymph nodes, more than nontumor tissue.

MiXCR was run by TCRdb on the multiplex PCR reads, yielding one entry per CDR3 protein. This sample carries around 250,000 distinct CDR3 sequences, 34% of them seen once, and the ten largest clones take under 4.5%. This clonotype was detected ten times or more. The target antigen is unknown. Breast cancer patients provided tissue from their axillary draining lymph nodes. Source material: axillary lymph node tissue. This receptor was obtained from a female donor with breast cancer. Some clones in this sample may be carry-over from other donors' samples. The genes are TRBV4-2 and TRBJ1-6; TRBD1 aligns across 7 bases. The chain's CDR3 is CASSQARRQGLSPLHF. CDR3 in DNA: TGTGCCAGCAGCCAAGCTAGGAGACAGGGACTGTCACCCCTCCACTTT.